The sequence of this T cell receptor (beta chain) was determined in a study of blood T cell repertoires in COVID-19. Only in-frame clones appear in the TCRdb table, and some are missing; sequencing was by immunoSEQ multiplex PCR. The sample lists tens of thousands of clones; approximately 80% were seen once. The sequencing sample was made of peripheral blood. The clonotype comes from a man aged 55 to 70 with acute or convalescent COVID-19.

The CDR3 DNA reads TGTGCCAGCACCCGTGGGGGGGCGAACACTGAAGCTTTCTTT. This codes for CASTRGGANTEAFF. V usage is TRBV6-5 and J usage is TRBJ1-1; D may be TRBD1 (6 bases). Germline assignment: CDR1 MNHEY and CDR2 SVGAGI. The CDR3 length is 14 residues. The V gene lost 7 bases and the J gene lost 1 base, with 13 bases spanning the gap.